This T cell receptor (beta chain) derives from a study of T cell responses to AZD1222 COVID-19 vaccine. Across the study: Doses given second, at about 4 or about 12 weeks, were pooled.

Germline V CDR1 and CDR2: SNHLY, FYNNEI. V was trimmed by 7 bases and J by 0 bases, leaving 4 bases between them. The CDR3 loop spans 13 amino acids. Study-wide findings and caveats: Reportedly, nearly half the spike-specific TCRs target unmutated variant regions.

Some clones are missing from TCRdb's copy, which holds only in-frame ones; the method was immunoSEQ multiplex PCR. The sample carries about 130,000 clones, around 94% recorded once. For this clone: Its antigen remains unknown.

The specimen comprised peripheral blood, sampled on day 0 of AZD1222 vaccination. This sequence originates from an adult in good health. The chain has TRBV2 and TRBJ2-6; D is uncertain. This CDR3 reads CASTSSGANVLTF. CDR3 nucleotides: TGTGCCAGCACGAGCTCTGGGGCCAACGTCCTGACTTTC.